These 25 T cell receptor beta chains were all obtained from the same sample, sequenced in a study of cytomegalovirus exposure and HLA in healthy donors. PCR amplification relied on 60 Vbeta primers (plus 13 Jbeta primers). Data came from immunoSEQ multiplex PCR; TCRdb stores just in-frame clones and leaves some out. Among about 95,000 clones listed, around 75% were seen once. The sample consisted of PBMCs. The receptors were sampled from a man between 18 and 35 years old in good health and CMV-seropositive.

This clone was found a few times. V gene TRBV5-1 combines with J gene TRBJ1-1, with 11 bases that match TRBD1. V lost 4 bases to trimming and J lost 1 base; unmatched junction nucleotides: 12. Germline-derived CDR1 and CDR2 are SGHRS and YFSETQ. CDR3 length: 18 residues. The DNA for the CDR3 is TGCGCCAGCAGCGAGCCCCCCCGGGGACAGGGGGGGAACACTGAAGCTTTCTTT. It encodes CASSEPPRGQGGNTEAFF.

The chain couples TRBV19 to TRBJ1-6; D not resolved. This CDR3 has 14 residues. V was shortened by 1 base and J by 10 bases, with 11 bases between the two germline ends. The germline gives CDR1 LNHDA, CDR2 SQIVND (reference sequence). The CDR3 loop is CASSIGGSESPLHF. The CDR3 DNA reads as TGTGCCAGTAGTATAGGAGGCAGCGAGTCACCCCTCCACTTT.

CDR3 residues: CASSQDISGTYEQYF. Here the CDR3 DNA reads TGCGCCAGCAGCCAAGATATTAGCGGGACCTACGAGCAGTACTTC. The chain recombines TRBV4-1 with TRBJ2-7, with 8 bases lining up with TRBD2. Germline values: CDR1 MGHRA, CDR2 YSYEKL. The junction had 3 bases not matched to a gene; V was cut back by 0 bases and J by 2 bases. The CDR3 runs 15 residues.

The rearrangement joins TRBV10-1 to TRBJ1-2; the D is unclear. This CDR3 spans 14 amino acids. The V end lost 8 bases, the J end lost 0 bases, and 13 bases lay between the germline ends. From germline, CDR1 is WNHNN and CDR2 SYGVQD (reference sequence). Here the CDR3 reads CASPTGKSNYGYTF. The DNA of the CDR3 is TGCGCCAGCCCGACCGGGAAATCTAACTATGGCTACACCTTC.

This clone has more than one count but fewer than ten. The chain combines TRBV25-1 with TRBJ2-3, with D possibly TRBD1 on 6 matching bases. The germline V and J ends were trimmed by 4 bases and 0 bases, with 11 bases remaining between them. Germline CDR1 is MGHDK and CDR2 is SYGVNS. The CDR3 sequence is 15 residues long. DNA of the CDR3: TGTGCCAGCAGTGCACAGGGTTCTAGCACAGATACGCAGTATTTT. Amino acid sequence: CASSAQGSSTDTQYF.

The CDR3 coding sequence is TGTGCCAGCAGTTCCCGATCTAGCGGTAGCACAGATACGCAGTATTTT. It encodes CASSSRSSGSTDTQYF. The chain has TRBV28 and TRBJ2-3; 7 bases align to TRBD2. V shed 4 bases and J 0 bases; nucleotides not matched to a gene: 7. The CDR3 is 16 residues long. Germline V gives CDR1 MDHEN, CDR2 SYDVKM.

V is TRBV19 and J is TRBJ2-4; 11 bases match TRBD2. After removal of 3 bases from V and 0 bases from J, the junction contained 10 bases not matched to a gene. The CDR3 consists of 19 residues. Looked up from germline, CDR1 is LNHDA and CDR2 is SQIVND (reference sequence). The CDR3 DNA reads TGTGCCAGTAGTATCTCTAGCGGGGGGCTGGTGGTAGCCAAAAACATTCAGTACTTC. Protein: CASSISSGGLVVAKNIQYF.

The V call is TRBV10-2, the J call TRBJ2-5; no firm D call. The V end was cut by 3 bases, the J end by 2 bases, with 7 bases between. The germline V gene has CDR1 WSHSY and CDR2 SAAADI. The CDR3 contains 13 residues. The CDR3 loop reads CASSEIGQETQYF. The CDR3 nucleotides are TGCGCCAGCAGTGAAATCGGTCAAGAGACCCAGTACTTC.

V usage is TRBV27 and J usage is TRBJ2-5; TRBD2 agrees at 8 bases. J was trimmed by 3 bases and V by 4 bases; bases with no gene match: 13. This CDR3 is built from 17 residues. From germline, CDR1 is MNHEY and CDR2 SMNVEV (reference sequence). This chain's CDR3 is CASSSPREAGEEETQYF. The CDR3 coding sequence is TGTGCCAGCAGTTCCCCCAGGGAAGCGGGGGAAGAAGAGACCCAGTACTTC.

CDR3 coding DNA: TGTGCCAGTAGTACCACAGGGGATCAGCCCCAGCATTTT. Residues: CASSTTGDQPQHF. V is TRBV19 and J is TRBJ1-5; 7 bases match TRBD1. The CDR3 totals 13 residues. Trimming took 4 bases from V and 5 from J; bases not matched to a gene: 2. Germline V gene data show CDR1 as LNHDA and CDR2 as SQIVND (reference sequence).

This clone was seen once. The chain recombines TRBV6-5 with TRBJ1-5; perhaps TRBD1 as D (6 bases). Germline V gives CDR1 MNHEY, CDR2 SVGAGI. This CDR3 is 14 amino acids long. V lost 5 bases to trimming and J lost 4 bases, with 12 bases between them. The DNA for the CDR3 is TGTGCCAGCAGTACTGGACAGAAGAATCAGCCCCAGCATTTT. Translation gives CASSTGQKNQPQHF.

This chain uses TRBV5-1 with TRBJ2-1, with a weak D call TRBD1 (5 bases). V was shortened by 4 bases and J by 4 bases, with 12 bases between the two germline ends. The CDR3 length is 14 residues. CDR1 SGHRS and CDR2 YFSETQ come from the germline V gene. The CDR3 bases are TGCGCCAGCAGCCCCCCCGACAGTTACAATGAGCAGTTCTTC. This encodes CASSPPDSYNEQFF.

This chain links TRBV19 with TRBJ2-2; no definite D call. Germline V lookup: CDR1 LNHDA, CDR2 SQIVND (reference sequence). Trimming removed 6 bases at V and 5 bases at J, with 10 bases between. This CDR3 region has 13 residues. CDR3 nucleotides: TGTGCCAGTAGCATTACAGAGACCGGGGAGCTGTTTTTT. Amino acids: CASSITETGELFF.

The rearrangement uses TRBV28 and TRBJ1-2, with a weak D call TRBD1 (5 bases). This CDR3 contains 14 residues. Trimming removed 3 bases from V and 8 bases from J, with 16 bases in between. The germline gives CDR1 MDHEN, CDR2 SYDVKM. CDR3 coding DNA: TGTGCCAGCAGTTTTATAGGAGGGGTTCGCGGCTACACCTTC. It translates to CASSFIGGVRGYTF.

This clone showed up just a few times. The rearrangement links TRBV4-1 to TRBJ2-6; D not resolved. V shed 1 base and J shed 0 bases, with 7 bases lying between them. This CDR3 is 16 amino acids long. The germline V gene encodes CDR1 MGHRA and CDR2 YSYEKL. CDR3 in amino acids: CASSQVSISGANVLTF. Written as DNA, the CDR3 is TGCGCCAGCAGCCAAGTGAGTATCTCTGGGGCCAACGTCCTGACTTTC.

The J gene is TRBJ2-7, the V gene TRBV4-1; D remains ambiguous. V lost 1 base, J lost 8 bases, and 15 bases lay in between. CDR1 and CDR2 from the germline V gene are MGHRA and YSYEKL. This CDR3 region has 14 residues. The CDR3 sequence: CASSQVVSQTKQYF. The CDR3 DNA reads as TGCGCCAGCAGCCAAGTTGTATCACAAACGAAGCAGTACTTC.

V is TRBV10-3 and J is TRBJ1-2, with TRBD1 as a possible D gene (6 bases). Per germline, CDR1 ENHRY and CDR2 SYGVKD. With 0 bases removed from V and 8 bases from J, the gap between germline ends came to 19 bases. The CDR3 extends over 16 amino acids. CDR3 DNA sequence: TGTGCCATCAGTGAGTCGAATTGGGGGCTATATTACGGCTACACCTTC. It codes for CAISESNWGLYYGYTF.

The table lists this clone with a few counts. V and J are TRBV5-6 and TRBJ2-3; D is possibly TRBD1 (6 bases). CDR3 length: 15 amino acids. V shed 1 base and J shed 2 bases, with 11 bases lying between them. In germline, CDR1 is SGHDT, CDR2 YYEEEE. The chain's CDR3 is CASSLLGQNTDTQYF. CDR3 bases: TGTGCCAGCAGCTTGCTAGGACAGAACACAGATACGCAGTATTTT.

The chain uses TRBV5-1 and TRBJ1-1, with D tentatively TRBD1 (6 bases). V was trimmed by 3 bases and J by 1 base, leaving 7 bases between them. This CDR3 contains 13 residues. CDR1 is SGHRS, CDR2 YFSETQ, per germline. The DNA for the CDR3 is TGCGCCAGCAGCTCGACAGGGAACACTGAAGCTTTCTTT. This sequence encodes CASSSTGNTEAFF.

The V and J genes are TRBV10-2 and TRBJ2-1; 11 nucleotides align to TRBD2. Trimming removed 8 bases from V and 10 bases from J; junction bases left unmatched: 10. The length of the CDR3 is 14 residues. The germline V gene has CDR1 WSHSY and CDR2 SAAADI. The CDR3 nucleotides are TGCGCCAGCCGTAGCGGGGGGGCGATCGGCGAGCAGTTCTTC. Encoded protein: CASRSGGAIGEQFF.

V gene TRBV28 combines with J gene TRBJ2-3; 9 bases are shared with TRBD1. The trim removed 7 bases at V and 3 bases at J, leaving 8 bases unmatched. The CDR3 is 15 residues long. The germline V gene encodes CDR1 MDHEN and CDR2 SYDVKM. The CDR3 region has the DNA TGTGCCAGCATCGCGTCGGACAGGGGAACAGATACGCAGTATTTT. Its translation: CASIASDRGTDTQYF.

The chain is built from TRBV19 and TRBJ2-1; 9 positions match TRBD2. Germline CDR1 reads LNHDA; CDR2 reads SQIVND (reference sequence). The V gene end was trimmed by 5 bases and the J gene end by 3 bases; junction bases not matched to a gene: 8. This CDR3 contains 16 residues. This CDR3 is CASSPSSGAVYNEQFF. CDR3 in DNA: TGTGCCAGTAGTCCATCTAGCGGGGCTGTCTACAATGAGCAGTTCTTC.

The V and J genes are TRBV5-6 and TRBJ2-4, with TRBD1 matching 7 bases. Germline CDR1 is SGHDT and CDR2 is YYEEEE. The CDR3 spans 15 residues. The V gene end was trimmed by 2 bases and the J gene end by 5 bases; junction bases not matched to a gene: 7. The CDR3 nucleotides are TGTGCCAGCAGCTTTACCGGGACAGCACAAAACATTCAGTACTTC. Residues: CASSFTGTAQNIQYF.

The chain recombines TRBV19 with TRBJ1-2; D unresolved. The CDR3 extends over 13 amino acids. Germline CDR1 and CDR2: LNHDA and SQIVND (reference sequence). Deletions cut 4 bases from V and 2 bases from J, with 8 bases between. As DNA, the CDR3 is TGTGCCAGTAGTACCTCTCGGAACTATGGCTACACCTTC. This codes for CASSTSRNYGYTF.

This chain uses TRBV5-5 with TRBJ1-1; D gene unclear. CDR1 is SGHKS and CDR2 is YYEKEE in the germline V gene (reference sequence). Trimming took 4 bases from V and 4 from J, leaving 11 bases between them. The CDR3 runs 13 residues. This CDR3 reads CASSMDVVTEAFF. The CDR3 DNA reads TGTGCCAGCAGCATGGACGTAGTCACTGAAGCTTTCTTT.